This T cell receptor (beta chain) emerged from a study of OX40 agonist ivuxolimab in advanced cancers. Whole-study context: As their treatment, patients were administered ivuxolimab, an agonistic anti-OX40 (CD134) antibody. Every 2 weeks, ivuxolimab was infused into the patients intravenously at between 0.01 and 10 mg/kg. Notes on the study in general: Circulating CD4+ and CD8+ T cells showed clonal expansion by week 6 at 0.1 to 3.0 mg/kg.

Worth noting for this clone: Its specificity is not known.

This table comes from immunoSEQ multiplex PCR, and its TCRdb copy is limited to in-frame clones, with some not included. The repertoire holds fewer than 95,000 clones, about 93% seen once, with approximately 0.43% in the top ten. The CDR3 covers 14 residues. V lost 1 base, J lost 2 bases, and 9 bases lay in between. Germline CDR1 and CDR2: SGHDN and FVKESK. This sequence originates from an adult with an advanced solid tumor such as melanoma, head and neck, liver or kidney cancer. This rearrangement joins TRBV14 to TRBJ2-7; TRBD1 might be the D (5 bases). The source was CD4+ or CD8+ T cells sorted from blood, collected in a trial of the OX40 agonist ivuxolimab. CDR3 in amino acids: CASSQGPRAYEQYF. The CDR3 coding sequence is TGTGCCAGCAGCCAAGGGCCCAGGGCCTACGAGCAGTACTTC.